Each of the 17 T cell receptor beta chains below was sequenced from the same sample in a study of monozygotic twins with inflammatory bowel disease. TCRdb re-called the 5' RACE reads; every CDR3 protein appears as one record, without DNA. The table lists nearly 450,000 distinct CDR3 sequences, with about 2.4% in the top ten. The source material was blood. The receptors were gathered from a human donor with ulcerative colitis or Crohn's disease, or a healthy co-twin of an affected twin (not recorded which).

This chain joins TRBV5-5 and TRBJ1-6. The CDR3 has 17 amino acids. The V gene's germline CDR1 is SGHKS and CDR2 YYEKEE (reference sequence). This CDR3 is CASSYGIGEVGNSPLHF.

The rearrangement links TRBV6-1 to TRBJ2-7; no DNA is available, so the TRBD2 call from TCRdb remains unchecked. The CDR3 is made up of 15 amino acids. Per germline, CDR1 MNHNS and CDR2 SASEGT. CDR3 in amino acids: CASNDPTSGTYEQYF.

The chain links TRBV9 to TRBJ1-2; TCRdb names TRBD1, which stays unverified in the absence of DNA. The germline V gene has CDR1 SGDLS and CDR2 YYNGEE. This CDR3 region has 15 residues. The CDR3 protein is CASSPRTGISSGYTF.

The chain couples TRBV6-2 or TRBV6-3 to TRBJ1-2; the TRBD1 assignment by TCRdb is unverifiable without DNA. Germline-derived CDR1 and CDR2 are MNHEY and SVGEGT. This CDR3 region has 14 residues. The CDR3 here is CASSFTGTDYGYTF.

The CDR3 reads CAISDSGTGAGELFF. The chain couples TRBV10-3 to TRBJ2-2; TCRdb's D call of TRBD1 is untestable without DNA. CDR1 is ENHRY and CDR2 is SYGVKD in the germline V gene. The CDR3 is 15 amino acids.

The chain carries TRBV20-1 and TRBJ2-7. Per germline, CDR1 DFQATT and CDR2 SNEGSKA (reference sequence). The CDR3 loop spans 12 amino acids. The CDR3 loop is CSALRPLDEQYF.

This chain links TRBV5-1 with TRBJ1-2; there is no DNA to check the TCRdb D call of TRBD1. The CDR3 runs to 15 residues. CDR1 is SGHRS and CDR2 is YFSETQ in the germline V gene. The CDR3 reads CASSPSGQGIYGYTF. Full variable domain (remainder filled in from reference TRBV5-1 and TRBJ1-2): KAGVTQTPRYLIKTRGQQVTLSCSPISGHRSVSWYQQTPGQGLQFLFEYFSETQRNKGNFPGRFSGRQFSNSRSEMNVSTLELGDSALYLCASSPSGQGIYGYTFGSGTRLTVV.

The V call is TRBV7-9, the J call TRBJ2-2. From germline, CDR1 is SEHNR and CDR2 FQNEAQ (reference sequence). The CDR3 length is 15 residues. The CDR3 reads CASTLAGPYTGELFF. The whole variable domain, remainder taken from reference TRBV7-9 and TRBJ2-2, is DTGVSQNPRHKITKRGQNVTFRCDPISEHNRLYWYRQTLGQGPEFLTYFQNEAQLEKSRLLSDRFSAERPKGSFSTLEIQRTEQGDSAMYLCASTLAGPYTGELFFGEGSRLTVL.

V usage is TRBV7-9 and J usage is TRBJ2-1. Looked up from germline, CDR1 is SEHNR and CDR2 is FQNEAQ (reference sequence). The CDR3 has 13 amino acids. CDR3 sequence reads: CASRRSAYNEQFF.

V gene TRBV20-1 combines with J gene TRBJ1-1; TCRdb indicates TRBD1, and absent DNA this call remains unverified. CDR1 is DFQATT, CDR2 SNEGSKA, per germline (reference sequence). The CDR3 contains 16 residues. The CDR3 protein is CSARTGEGGMNTEAFF.

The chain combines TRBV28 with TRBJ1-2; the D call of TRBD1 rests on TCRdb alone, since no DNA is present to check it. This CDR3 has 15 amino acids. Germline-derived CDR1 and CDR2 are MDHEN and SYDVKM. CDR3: CASWPVDRGNYGYTF.

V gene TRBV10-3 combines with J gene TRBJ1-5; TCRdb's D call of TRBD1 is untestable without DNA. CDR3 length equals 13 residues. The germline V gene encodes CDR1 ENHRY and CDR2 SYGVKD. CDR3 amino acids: CAISWDSNQPQHF.

The CDR3 spells CSVTTSLSTDTQYF. The V gene is TRBV20-1, the J gene TRBJ2-3. Germline-derived CDR1 and CDR2 are DFQATT and SNEGSKA (reference sequence). This CDR3 comprises 14 residues.

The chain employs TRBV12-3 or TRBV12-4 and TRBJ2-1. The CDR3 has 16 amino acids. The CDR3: CASSLALAGAQNEQFF.

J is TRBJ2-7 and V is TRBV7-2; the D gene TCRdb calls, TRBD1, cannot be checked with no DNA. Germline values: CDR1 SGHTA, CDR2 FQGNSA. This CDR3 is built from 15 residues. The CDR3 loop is CASSGRTGTTYEQYF. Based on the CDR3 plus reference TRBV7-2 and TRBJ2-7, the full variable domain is GAGVSQSPSNKVTEKGKDVELRCDPISGHTALYWYRQSLGQGLEFLIYFQGNSAPDKSGLPSDRFSAERTGGSVSTLTIQRTQQEDSAVYLCASSGRTGTTYEQYFGPGTRLTVT.

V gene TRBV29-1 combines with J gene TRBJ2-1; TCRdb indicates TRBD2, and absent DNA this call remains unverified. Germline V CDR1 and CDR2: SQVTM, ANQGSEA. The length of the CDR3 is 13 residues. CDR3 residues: CSYSGDSYNEQFF.

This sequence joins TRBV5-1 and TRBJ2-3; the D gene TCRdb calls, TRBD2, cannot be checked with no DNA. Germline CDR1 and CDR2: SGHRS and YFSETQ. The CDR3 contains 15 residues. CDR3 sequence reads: CASSLEPAGGDTQYF.